These T cell receptor beta chains were read from a single sample in a study of blood T cell repertoires in COVID-19. The repertoire was sequenced with immunoSEQ multiplex PCR; TCRdb's copy has only in-frame clones and lacks some. The sample contains about 220,000 clones, around 88% of which appear only once. Material for sequencing was PBMCs or T cells enriched from blood (not recorded which). The receptors stem from a woman in her 40s with acute COVID-19. Each CDR3 is given with its conserved first and last residue. Each record gives: D gene, J gene, V gene, clone size, CDR3 DNA, CDR3 protein. D genes are given only for firm matches. Expanded clones are given a class, and other clones once, few, many or no size at all.

-	TRBJ1-5	TRBV6-1	few	TGTGCCAGCAGTGATTGGGGGCCGGATCAGCCCCAGCATTTT	CASSDWGPDQPQHF
TRBD1	TRBJ2-7	TRBV12-3/TRBV12-4	-	TGTGCCAGCAGTCCACAGGGGGCCTACGAGCAGTACTTC	CASSPQGAYEQYF
-	TRBJ2-1	TRBV7-9	-	TGTGCCAGCAGCTTCCCCCTAGAGATCAATGAGCAGTTCTTC	CASSFPLEINEQFF
-	TRBJ2-1	TRBV24-1	once	TGTGCCACCAGTGAGGGGGGACGGATCAATGAGCAGTTCTTC	CATSEGGRINEQFF
TRBD1	TRBJ2-7	TRBV28	-	TGTGCCAGCAGTCAGCCCGGGGACAGGGGGTCGTACGAGCAGTACTTC	CASSQPGDRGSYEQYF
-	TRBJ1-2	TRBV10-3	once	TGTGCCATCAGTGAGTCGAACCGGGGGGGCTACACCTTC	CAISESNRGGYTF
-	TRBJ1-1	TRBV11-3	-	TGTGCCAGCAGCTTCGGCAGGGGCACTGAAGCTTTCTTT	CASSFGRGTEAFF
TRBD1	TRBJ2-2	TRBV9	-	TGTGCCAGCAGCGAAAACACAGGGGGCGGAAGTACCGGGGAGCTGTTTTTT	CASSENTGGGSTGELFF
-	TRBJ1-2	TRBV6-5	-	TGTGCCAGTCAGGACAGCGCCCTTCTTGGCTACACCTTC	CASQDSALLGYTF
TRBD2	TRBJ2-2	TRBV5-6	-	TGTGCCAGCAGCCATTTTAGCGGGGGGGCACGCACCGGGGAGCTGTTTTTT	CASSHFSGGARTGELFF
TRBD2	TRBJ2-5	TRBV3-1/TRBV3-2	-	TGTGCCAGCAGCCAAGGGCGACTAGCGGGGGGCCGTCAAGAGACCCAGTACTTC	CASSQGRLAGGRQETQYF
TRBD1	TRBJ2-3	TRBV6-1	-	TGTGCCAGCAGTGAATTAATCGGGACAGCCCCAGATACGCAGTATTTT	CASSELIGTAPDTQYF
-	TRBJ1-1	TRBV7-9	-	TGTGCCAGCAGCTTAGCGGCGGGGGGAGAGGGGAGGGCTTTCTTT	CASSLAAGGEGRAFF
-	TRBJ1-2	TRBV19	-	TGTGCCAGTAGTCCGGACAGTTTCTATGGCTACACCTTC	CASSPDSFYGYTF
TRBD1	TRBJ2-1	TRBV5-4	-	TGTGCCAGCAGCTCGACCAGGGACAGGGAAGAGCAGTTCTTC	CASSSTRDREEQFF
TRBD1	TRBJ1-2	TRBV12-3/TRBV12-4	once	TGTGCCAGCAGGCAGACAGGGAAGGATGGCTACACCTTC	CASRQTGKDGYTF
TRBD1	TRBJ2-2	TRBV4-1	-	TGCGCCAGCAGCCAATGGACAGGGGAGGTAAACACCGGGGAGCTGTTTTTT	CASSQWTGEVNTGELFF
-	TRBJ1-1	TRBV19	once	TGTGCCAGTAGTGACAGATGGAACACTGAAGCTTTCTTT	CASSDRWNTEAFF
TRBD1	TRBJ1-4	TRBV5-1	-	TGCGCCAGCAGCTTCAAGGGGGCGAGGAATGAAAAACTGTTTTTT	CASSFKGARNEKLFF
TRBD2	TRBJ2-3	TRBV19	-	TGTGCCAGTAGTCTACTAGCGGGAAGCGACACAGATACGCAGTATTTT	CASSLLAGSDTDTQYF
TRBD2	TRBJ2-1	TRBV19	once	TGTGCCAGTAGTAAAGGGACTAGCGGGAGTGACAATGAGCAGTTCTTC	CASSKGTSGSDNEQFF
TRBD1	TRBJ2-7	TRBV6-5	-	TGTGCCAGCATGTGGGACAGACCCACCTACGAGCAGTACTTC	CASMWDRPTYEQYF
-	TRBJ2-1	TRBV4-1	-	TGCGCCAGCAGCCATCCCACCGGGGGAAGCTCCTACAATGAGCAGTTCTTC	CASSHPTGGSSYNEQFF
-	TRBJ1-5	TRBV11-2	-	TGTGCCAGCAGCTCCGCCCCGAGTCAGCCCCAGCATTTT	CASSSAPSQPQHF
TRBD1	TRBJ1-3	TRBV18	-	TGTGCCAGCTCACCATCCCGATCCCAGGGGGCTGGAAACACCATATATTTT	CASSPSRSQGAGNTIYF
-	TRBJ2-3	TRBV19	-	TGTGCCAGTAGTTACGAGCGGAACACAGATACGCAGTATTTT	CASSYERNTDTQYF
-	TRBJ1-1	TRBV6-2/TRBV6-3	-	TGTGCCAGCAGCCAAAACACGGGGACTGAAGCTTTCTTT	CASSQNTGTEAFF
TRBD1	TRBJ1-6	TRBV6-5	-	TGTGCCAGCAGGTCGACAGGGGGCAATTCACCCCTCCACTTT	CASRSTGGNSPLHF
-	TRBJ1-4	TRBV2	-	TGTGCCAGCAGTCGAGACATGAAGAATGAAAAACTGTTTTTT	CASSRDMKNEKLFF
TRBD2	TRBJ2-3	TRBV24-1	-	TGTGCCACCAGTGATTCGGACCGGGACTACACAGATACGCAGTATTTT	CATSDSDRDYTDTQYF
-	TRBJ1-2	TRBV28	-	TGTGCCAGCAGTGCACAGGGTCATGGCTACACCTTC	CASSAQGHGYTF
TRBD2	TRBJ2-3	TRBV5-1	few	TGCGCCAGCAGCCGGGGACTAGCGGTGGGGACAGATACGCAGTATTTT	CASSRGLAVGTDTQYF
TRBD1	TRBJ2-5	TRBV30	-	TGTGCCTGGAGTGGAAAGGGGGCAGAGACCCAGTACTTC	CAWSGKGAETQYF
-	TRBJ1-6	TRBV5-1	-	TGCGCCAGCAGCTTGGATCAGGGCGGTCGGACACCCCTCCACTTT	CASSLDQGGRTPLHF
-	TRBJ1-1	TRBV18	-	TGTGCCAGCCGGACAAACCGTTTCGAGGCAGCTTTCTTT	CASRTNRFEAAFF
TRBD2	TRBJ2-3	TRBV5-4	-	TGTGCCAGCAGCTTTGGTGGGACTAGAGGGGCAGATACGCAGTATTTT	CASSFGGTRGADTQYF
TRBD1	TRBJ2-5	TRBV25-1	-	TGTGCCAGCAATGAGCAGGGGGCGTTAGGGACCCAGTACTTC	CASNEQGALGTQYF
TRBD1	TRBJ2-3	TRBV27	-	TGTGCCAGCAGTTTACTAGGACAGGGGAGCACAGATACGCAGTATTTT	CASSLLGQGSTDTQYF
TRBD1	TRBJ1-1	TRBV6-1	-	TGTGCCAGCAGTGATCGACAGGGGAACACTGAAGCTTTCTTT	CASSDRQGNTEAFF
TRBD1	TRBJ2-5	TRBV6-5	-	TGTGCCAGCAGTCTAGGGGGCGTAGAGACCCAGTACTTC	CASSLGGVETQYF
-	TRBJ1-1	TRBV12-3/TRBV12-4	few	TGTGCCAGCACCAAATGGAGGAACACTGAAGCTTTCTTT	CASTKWRNTEAFF
TRBD2	TRBJ2-2	TRBV27	-	TGTGCCAGCAGTCCAAGACTAGCGGGAGACACCGGGGAGCTGTTTTTT	CASSPRLAGDTGELFF
-	TRBJ2-5	TRBV7-2	-	TGTGCCAGCAGCTTGAATCTAGCGAACCAAGAGACCCAGTACTTC	CASSLNLANQETQYF
-	TRBJ1-5	TRBV10-1	-	TGCGCCAGCAGTGAGTCTGACAGGCGCAATCAGCCCCAGCATTTT	CASSESDRRNQPQHF
-	TRBJ2-5	TRBV7-9	-	TGTGCCAGCAGCTTAGGACTACACCTCCAAGAGACCCAGTACTTC	CASSLGLHLQETQYF
-	TRBJ2-2	TRBV9	-	TGTGCCAGCAGCGGAGGGCCTCAAACCTTCGCGAACACCGGGGAGCTGTTTTTT	CASSGGPQTFANTGELFF
TRBD1	TRBJ1-5	TRBV6-2/TRBV6-3	-	TGTGCCAGCAGCACTCTCCCGGGACAGGGGGCTCCGTATAGCAATCAGCCCCAGCATTTT	CASSTLPGQGAPYSNQPQHF
-	TRBJ2-3	TRBV27	-	TGTGCCACGAGCCCCACGTCTAGAAGGCCGGCCGGAGATACGCAGTATTTT	CATSPTSRRPAGDTQYF
-	TRBJ1-1	TRBV15	once	TGTGCCACCAGCAGAGATAAGCTGAGTGCTGAAGCTTTCTTT	CATSRDKLSAEAFF